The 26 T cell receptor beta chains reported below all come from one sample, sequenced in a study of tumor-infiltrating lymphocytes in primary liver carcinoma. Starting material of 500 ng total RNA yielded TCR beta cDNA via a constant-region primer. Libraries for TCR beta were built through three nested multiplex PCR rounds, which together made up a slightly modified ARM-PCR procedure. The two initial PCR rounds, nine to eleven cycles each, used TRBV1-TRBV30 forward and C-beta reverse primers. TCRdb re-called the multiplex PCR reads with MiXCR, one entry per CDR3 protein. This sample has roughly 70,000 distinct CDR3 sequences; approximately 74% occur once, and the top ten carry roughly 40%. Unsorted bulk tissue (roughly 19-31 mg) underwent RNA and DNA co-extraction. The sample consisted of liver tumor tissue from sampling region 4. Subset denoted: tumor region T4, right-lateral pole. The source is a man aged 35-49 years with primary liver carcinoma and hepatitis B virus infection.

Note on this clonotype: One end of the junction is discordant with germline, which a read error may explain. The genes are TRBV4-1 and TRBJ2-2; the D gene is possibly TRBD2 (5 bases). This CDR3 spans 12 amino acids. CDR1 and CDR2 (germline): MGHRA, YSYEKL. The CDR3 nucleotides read TGCGCCAGTAGCCAAGAAGTCGGGGAACTGTTTTTT. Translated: CASSQEVGELFF.

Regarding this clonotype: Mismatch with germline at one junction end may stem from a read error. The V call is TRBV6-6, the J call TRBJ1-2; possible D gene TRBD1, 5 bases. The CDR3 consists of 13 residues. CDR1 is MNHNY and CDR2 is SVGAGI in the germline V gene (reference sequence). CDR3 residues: CDSTSDQGLGYTF. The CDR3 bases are TGTGACAGCACCTCGGACCAGGGATTGGGCTACACCTTT.

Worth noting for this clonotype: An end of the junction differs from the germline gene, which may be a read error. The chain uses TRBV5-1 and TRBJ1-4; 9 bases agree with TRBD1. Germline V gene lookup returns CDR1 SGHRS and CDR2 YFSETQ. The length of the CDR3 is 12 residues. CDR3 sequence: CANSLDRGVLFF. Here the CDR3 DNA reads TGCGCCAACAGCTTGGACAGGGGCGTACTGTTTTTT.

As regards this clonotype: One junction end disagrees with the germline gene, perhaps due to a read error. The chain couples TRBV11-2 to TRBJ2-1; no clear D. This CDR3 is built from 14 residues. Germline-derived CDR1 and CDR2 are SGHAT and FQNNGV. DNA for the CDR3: TGTGCCAGCAGCTTATACCTGATAATTAGTGAGCACTTCTTC. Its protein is CASSLYLIISEHFF.

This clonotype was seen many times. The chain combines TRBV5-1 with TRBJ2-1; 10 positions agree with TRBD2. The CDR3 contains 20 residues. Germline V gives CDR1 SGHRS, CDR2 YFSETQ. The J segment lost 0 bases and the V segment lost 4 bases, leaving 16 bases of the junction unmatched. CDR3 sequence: CASSPDRRSASGSSYNEQFF. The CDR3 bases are TGCGCCAGCAGCCCCGACAGGCGATCGGCTAGCGGGAGCTCCTACAATGAGCAGTTCTTC.

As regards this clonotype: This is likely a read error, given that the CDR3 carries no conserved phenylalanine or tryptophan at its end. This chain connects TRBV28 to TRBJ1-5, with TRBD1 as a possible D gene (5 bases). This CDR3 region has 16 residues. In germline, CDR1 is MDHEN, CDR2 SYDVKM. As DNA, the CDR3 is TGTGTCAGCAGTTTCACCGACAGCAGGGGCAATCAGCCCCAGCATTCT. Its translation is CVSSFTDSRGNQPQHS.

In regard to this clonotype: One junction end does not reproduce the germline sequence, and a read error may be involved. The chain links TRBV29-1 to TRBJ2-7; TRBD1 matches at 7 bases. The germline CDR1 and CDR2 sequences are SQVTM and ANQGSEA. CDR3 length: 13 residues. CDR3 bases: TGCAGCGTCCGGGGACAGAACCCCTACGACCAGTACTTC. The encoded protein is CSVRGQNPYDQYF.

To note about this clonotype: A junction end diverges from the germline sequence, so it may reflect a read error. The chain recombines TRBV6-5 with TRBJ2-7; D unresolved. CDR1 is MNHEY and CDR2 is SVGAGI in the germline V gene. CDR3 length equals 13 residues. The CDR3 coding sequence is TGTACCAGCCCTGGGTCGGCGTACTACGAGCAGCACTTC. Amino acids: CTSPGSAYYEQHF.

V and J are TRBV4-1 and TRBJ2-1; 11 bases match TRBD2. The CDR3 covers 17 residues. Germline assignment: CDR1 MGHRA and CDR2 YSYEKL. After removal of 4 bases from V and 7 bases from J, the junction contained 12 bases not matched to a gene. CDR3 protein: CASSPRGVAGGCNEQFF. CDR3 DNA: TGCGCCAGCAGCCCCAGAGGGGTAGCGGGAGGGTGTAATGAGCAGTTCTTC.

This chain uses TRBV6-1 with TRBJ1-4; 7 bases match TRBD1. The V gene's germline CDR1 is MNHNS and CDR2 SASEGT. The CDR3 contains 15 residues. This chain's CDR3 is CARSVQGVTNEKLFF. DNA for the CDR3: TGTGCACGCAGTGTTCAGGGGGTGACTAATGAAAAACTGTTTTTT.

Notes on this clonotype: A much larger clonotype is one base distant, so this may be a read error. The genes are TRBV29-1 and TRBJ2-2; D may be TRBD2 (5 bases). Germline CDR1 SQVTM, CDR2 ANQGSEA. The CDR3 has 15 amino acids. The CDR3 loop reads CNVGSPDSNTGELFF. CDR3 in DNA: TGCAACGTTGGATCCCCGGACTCAAACACCGGGGAGCTGTTTTTT.

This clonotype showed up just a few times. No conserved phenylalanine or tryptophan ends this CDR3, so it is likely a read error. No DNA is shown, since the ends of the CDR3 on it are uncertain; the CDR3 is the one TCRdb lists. CDR3 sequence: CASSLSVGISYEQCS. The chain joins TRBV11-2 to TRBJ2-7. In germline, CDR1 is SGHAT, CDR2 FQNNGV. The CDR3 is made up of 15 amino acids, end residues included.

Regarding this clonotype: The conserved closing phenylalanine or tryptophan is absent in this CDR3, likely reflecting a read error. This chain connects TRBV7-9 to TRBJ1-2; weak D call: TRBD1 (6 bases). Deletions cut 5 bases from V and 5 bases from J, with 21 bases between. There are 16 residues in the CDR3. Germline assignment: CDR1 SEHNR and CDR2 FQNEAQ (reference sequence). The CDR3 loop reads CASSPDDRLSQYGYTS. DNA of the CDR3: TGTGCCAGCAGCCCCGATGACAGGCTGTCCCAGTATGGCTACACCTCC.

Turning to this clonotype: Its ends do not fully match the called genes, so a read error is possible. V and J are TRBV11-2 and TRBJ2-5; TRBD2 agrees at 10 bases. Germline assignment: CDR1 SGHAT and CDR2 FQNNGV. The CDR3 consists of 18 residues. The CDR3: CANSLDPWSSGRGETQYF. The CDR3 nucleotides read TGTGCCAACAGCTTAGATCCGTGGTCCAGCGGGAGGGGAGAGACCCAGTACTTC.

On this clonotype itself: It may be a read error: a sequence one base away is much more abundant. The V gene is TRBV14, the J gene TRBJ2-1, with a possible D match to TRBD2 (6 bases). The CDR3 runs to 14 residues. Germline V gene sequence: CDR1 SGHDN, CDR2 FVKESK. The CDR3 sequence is CASSQAGTGSERFF. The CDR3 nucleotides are TGTGCCAGCAGCCAGGCGGGAACGGGAAGTGAGCGGTTCTTC.

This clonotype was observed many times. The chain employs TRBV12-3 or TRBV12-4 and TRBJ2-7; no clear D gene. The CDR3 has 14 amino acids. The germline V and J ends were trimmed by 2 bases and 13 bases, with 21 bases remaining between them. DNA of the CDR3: TGTGCCAGCAGTTTAACGGCGGAACGTCCTATTCCTTACTTC. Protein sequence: CASSLTAERPIPYF.

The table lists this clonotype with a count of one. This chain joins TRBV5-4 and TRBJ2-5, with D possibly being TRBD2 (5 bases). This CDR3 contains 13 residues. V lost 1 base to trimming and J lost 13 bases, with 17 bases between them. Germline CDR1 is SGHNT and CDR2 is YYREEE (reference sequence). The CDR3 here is CASSLPGLETMYF. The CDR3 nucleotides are TGTGCCAGCAGCTTGCCGGGATTAGAGACCATGTACTTC.

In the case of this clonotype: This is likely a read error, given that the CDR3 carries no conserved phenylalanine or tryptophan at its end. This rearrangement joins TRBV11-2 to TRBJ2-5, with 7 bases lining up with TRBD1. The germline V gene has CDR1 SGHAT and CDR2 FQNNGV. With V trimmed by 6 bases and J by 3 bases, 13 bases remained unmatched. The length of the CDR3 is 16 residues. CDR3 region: CASSQIPGRGKETQYS. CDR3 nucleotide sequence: TGTGCCAGCAGTCAAATTCCTGGCAGGGGGAAAGAGACCCAGTACTCC.

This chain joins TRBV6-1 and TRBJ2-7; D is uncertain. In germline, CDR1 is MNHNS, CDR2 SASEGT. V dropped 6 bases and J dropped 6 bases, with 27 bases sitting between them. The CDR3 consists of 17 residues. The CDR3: CASRDWVSPHHEGEQYF. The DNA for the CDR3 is TGTGCCAGCAGAGATTGGGTAAGCCCCCACCACGAAGGCGAGCAGTACTTC.

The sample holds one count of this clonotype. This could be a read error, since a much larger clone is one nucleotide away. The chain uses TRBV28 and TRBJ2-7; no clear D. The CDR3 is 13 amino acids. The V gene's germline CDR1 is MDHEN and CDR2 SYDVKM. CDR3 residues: CASGLIQTGEQYF. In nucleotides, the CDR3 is TGTGCCAGCGGTTTGATACAGACCGGCGAGCAGTACTTC.

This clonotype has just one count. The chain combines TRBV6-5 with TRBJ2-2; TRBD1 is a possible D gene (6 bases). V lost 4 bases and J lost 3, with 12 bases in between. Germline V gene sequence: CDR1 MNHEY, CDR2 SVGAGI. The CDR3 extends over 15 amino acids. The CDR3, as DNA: TGTGCCAGCAGTTCACCGGGACACCACACCGGGGAGCTGTTTTTT. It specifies CASSSPGHHTGELFF.

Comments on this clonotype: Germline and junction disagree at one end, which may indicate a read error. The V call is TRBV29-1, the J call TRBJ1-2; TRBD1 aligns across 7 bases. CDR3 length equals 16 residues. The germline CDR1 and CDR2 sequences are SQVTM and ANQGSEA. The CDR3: CSVEKGQGDKDYGYTF. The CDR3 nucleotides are TGCAGCGTTGAAAAAGGTCAGGGGGACAAGGACTATGGATACACCTTC. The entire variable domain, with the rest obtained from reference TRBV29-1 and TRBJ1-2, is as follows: SAVISQKPSRDICQRGTSLTIQCQVDSQVTMMFWYRQQPGQSLTLIATANQGSEATYESGFVIDKFPISRPNLTFSTLTVSNMSPEDSSIYLCSVEKGQGDKDYGYTFGSGTRLTVV.

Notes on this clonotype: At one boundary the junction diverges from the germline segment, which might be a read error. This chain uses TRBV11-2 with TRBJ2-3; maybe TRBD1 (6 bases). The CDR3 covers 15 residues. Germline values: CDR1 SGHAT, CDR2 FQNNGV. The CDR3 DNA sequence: TGTGTCAGCAACATGCTACAGGGCCGGCCAGATACGCAGTATTTT. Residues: CVSNMLQGRPDTQYF.

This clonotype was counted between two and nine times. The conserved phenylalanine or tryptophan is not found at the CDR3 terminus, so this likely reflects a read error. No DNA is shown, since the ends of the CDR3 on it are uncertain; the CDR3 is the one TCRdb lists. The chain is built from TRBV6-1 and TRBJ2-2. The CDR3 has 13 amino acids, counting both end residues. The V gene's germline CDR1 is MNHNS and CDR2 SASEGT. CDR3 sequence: CASSAGFTGELSL.

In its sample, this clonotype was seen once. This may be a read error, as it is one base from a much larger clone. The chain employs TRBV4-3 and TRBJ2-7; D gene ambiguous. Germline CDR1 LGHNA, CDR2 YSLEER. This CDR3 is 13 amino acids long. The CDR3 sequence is CVSSQDLPYKQYF. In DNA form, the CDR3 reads TGCGTCAGCAGCCAAGATCTACCCTACAAGCAGTACTTC.

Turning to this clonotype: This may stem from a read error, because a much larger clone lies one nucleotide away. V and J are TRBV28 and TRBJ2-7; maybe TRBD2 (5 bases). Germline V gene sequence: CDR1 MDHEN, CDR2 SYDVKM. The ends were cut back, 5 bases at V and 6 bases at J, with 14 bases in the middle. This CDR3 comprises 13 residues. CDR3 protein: CASSPRLTIEQYF. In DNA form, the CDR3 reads TGTGCCAGCAGTCCGCGACTAACCATCGAGCAGTACTTC.